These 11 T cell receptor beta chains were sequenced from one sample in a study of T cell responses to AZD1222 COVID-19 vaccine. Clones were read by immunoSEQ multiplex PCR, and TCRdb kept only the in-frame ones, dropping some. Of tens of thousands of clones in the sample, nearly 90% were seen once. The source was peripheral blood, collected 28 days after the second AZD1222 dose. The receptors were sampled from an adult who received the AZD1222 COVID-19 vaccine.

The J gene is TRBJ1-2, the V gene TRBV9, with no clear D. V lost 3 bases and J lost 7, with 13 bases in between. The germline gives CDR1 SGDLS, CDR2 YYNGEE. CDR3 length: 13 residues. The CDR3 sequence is CASSEPQRAGYTF. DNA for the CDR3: TGTGCCAGCAGCGAGCCCCAGAGGGCTGGCTACACCTTC.

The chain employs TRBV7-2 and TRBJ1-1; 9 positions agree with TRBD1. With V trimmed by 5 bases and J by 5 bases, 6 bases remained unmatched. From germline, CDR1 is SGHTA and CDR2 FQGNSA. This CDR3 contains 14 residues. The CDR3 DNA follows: TGTGCCAGCAGCGGACAGGGGCTCGTAACTGAAGCTTTCTTT. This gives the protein CASSGQGLVTEAFF.

The CDR3 bases are TGTGCCAGCAGCTTAGTTGCCGGGACAGGGGGCAACAATGAGCAGTTCTTC. It translates to CASSLVAGTGGNNEQFF. The chain employs TRBV13 and TRBJ2-1, with 12 nucleotides matching TRBD1. CDR1 is PRHDT and CDR2 is FYEKMQ in the germline V gene (reference sequence). This CDR3 spans 17 amino acids. V shed 1 base, J shed 5 bases, and the junction held 6 bases outside the gene matches.

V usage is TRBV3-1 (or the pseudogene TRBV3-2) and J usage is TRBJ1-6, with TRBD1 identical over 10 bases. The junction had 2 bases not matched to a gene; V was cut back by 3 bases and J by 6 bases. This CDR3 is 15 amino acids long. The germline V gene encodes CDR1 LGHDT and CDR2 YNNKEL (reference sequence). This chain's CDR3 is CASSHRTGGNSPLHF. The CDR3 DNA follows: TGTGCCAGCAGCCATCGGACAGGGGGTAATTCACCCCTCCACTTT.

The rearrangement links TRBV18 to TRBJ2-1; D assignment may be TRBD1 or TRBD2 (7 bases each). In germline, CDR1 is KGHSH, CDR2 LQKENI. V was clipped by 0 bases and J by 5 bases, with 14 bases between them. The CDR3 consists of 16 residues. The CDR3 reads CASSPPRGEGDNEQFF. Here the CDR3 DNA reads TGTGCCAGCTCACCACCCAGGGGGGAGGGCGACAATGAGCAGTTCTTC.

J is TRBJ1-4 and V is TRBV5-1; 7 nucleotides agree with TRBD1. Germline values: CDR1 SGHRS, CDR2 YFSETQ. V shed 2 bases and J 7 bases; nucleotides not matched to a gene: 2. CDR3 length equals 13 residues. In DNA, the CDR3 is TGCGCCAGCAGCTTCCAGGGGGGTGAAAAACTGTTTTTT. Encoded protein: CASSFQGGEKLFF. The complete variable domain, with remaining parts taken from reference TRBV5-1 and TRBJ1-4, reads KAGVTQTPRYLIKTRGQQVTLSCSPISGHRSVSWYQQTPGQGLQFLFEYFSETQRNKGNFPGRFSGRQFSNSRSEMNVSTLELGDSALYLCASSFQGGEKLFFGSGTQLSVL.

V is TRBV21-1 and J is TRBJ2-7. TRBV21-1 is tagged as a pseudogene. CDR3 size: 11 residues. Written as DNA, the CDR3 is TGTGCCAGCAGCAAAGCCCCCAGCCAGTACTTC. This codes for CASSKAPSQYF.

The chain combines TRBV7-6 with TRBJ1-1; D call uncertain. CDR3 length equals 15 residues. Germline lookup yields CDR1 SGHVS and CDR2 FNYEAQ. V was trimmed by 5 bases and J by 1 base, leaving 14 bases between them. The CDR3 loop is CASSVTSVKNTEAFF. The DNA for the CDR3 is TGTGCCAGCAGCGTTACCAGCGTAAAGAACACTGAAGCTTTCTTT.

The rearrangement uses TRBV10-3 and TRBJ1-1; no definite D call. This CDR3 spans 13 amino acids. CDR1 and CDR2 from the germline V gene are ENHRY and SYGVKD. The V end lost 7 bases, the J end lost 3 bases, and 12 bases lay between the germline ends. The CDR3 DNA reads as TGTGCCATCACGTCAGCATGGGACACTGAAGCTTTCTTT. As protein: CAITSAWDTEAFF.

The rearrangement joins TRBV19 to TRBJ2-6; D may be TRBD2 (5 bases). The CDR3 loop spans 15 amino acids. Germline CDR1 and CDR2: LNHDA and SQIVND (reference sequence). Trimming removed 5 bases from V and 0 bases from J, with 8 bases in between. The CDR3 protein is CASSRTRSGANVLTF. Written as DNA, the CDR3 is TGTGCCAGTAGTCGGACTCGCTCTGGGGCCAACGTCCTGACTTTC.

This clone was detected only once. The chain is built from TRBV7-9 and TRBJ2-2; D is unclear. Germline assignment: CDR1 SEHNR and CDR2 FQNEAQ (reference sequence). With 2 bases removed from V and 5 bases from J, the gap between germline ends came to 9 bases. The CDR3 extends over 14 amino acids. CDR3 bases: TGTGCCAGCAGCTTATTTCTAGAAACCGGGGAGCTGTTTTTT. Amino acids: CASSLFLETGELFF. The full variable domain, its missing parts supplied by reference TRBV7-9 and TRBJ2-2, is DTGVSQNPRHKITKRGQNVTFRCDPISEHNRLYWYRQTLGQGPEFLTYFQNEAQLEKSRLLSDRFSAERPKGSFSTLEIQRTEQGDSAMYLCASSLFLETGELFFGEGSRLTVL.